This T cell receptor (beta chain) was sequenced for a study of T cells in Graves' hyperthyroidism and ophthalmopathy. In the study overall: Peripheral blood was drawn at first diagnosis, prior to all treatment.

The CDR3 consists of 15 residues. Unmatched junction bases numbered 9, after V lost 5 bases and J lost 5 bases. Germline V lookup: CDR1 SNHLY, CDR2 FYNNEI. Authors of the study amplified TCR beta CDR3 regions from RNA transcripts. The HTBI primer set drove a first-round RT-PCR of the TCR CDR3. TCRdb analysed the multiplex PCR reads with MiXCR anew, one entry per CDR3 protein. Of some 340,000 distinct CDR3 sequences in the sample, approximately 13% were seen once. Each diagnosis drew on symptoms, thyroxine, TRAb, thyroid ultrasound and orbital computed tomography findings. Points from the study as a whole: Most clonotypes expanded in thyroid above 0.001 were likewise present in blood.

With regard to this clonotype: What it recognizes is unknown.

Sequenced input: blood. This TCR came from a woman in her 40s with Graves' ophthalmopathy. This rearrangement joins TRBV2 to TRBJ2-5; 9 nucleotides match TRBD2. The CDR3 sequence: CASSFSGRSRETQYF. CDR3 in DNA: TGTGCCAGCAGTTTCAGCGGGAGGTCTCGGGAGACCCAGTACTTC.